This TCR beta chain was identified in a study of blood T cell repertoires in COVID-19. The CDR3 is 19 residues long. V dropped 10 bases and J dropped 0 bases, with 30 bases sitting between them. Germline CDR1 and CDR2: SGHNT and YYREEE (reference sequence). The assay was immunoSEQ multiplex PCR, and TCRdb's table has in-frame clones only and misses some. Seen here are approximately 250,000 clones, 83% observed once, and the top ten hold roughly 5%. This chain uses TRBV5-4 with TRBJ2-3; TRBD2 might be the D (6 bases). The sample taken for sequencing was peripheral blood. The clonotype comes from a human donor in a cohort sampled during active COVID-19. CDR3: CAAPWAGTFRAYSTDTQYF. As DNA, the CDR3 is TGTGCCGCCCCCTGGGCAGGGACTTTCCGGGCATATAGCACAGATACGCAGTATTTT.